The sequence of this TCR beta chain was determined in a study of blood T cell repertoires in COVID-19. After removal of 5 bases from V and 0 bases from J, the junction contained 10 bases not matched to a gene. The CDR3 runs 17 residues. The germline V gene has CDR1 SGHRS and CDR2 YFSETQ. Using immunoSEQ multiplex PCR, the repertoire was profiled, and TCRdb retains in-frame clones only, with some absent. This table holds 25,000 to 35,000 clones, roughly 80% found once. The source material was peripheral blood. This chain connects TRBV5-1 to TRBJ2-2; 7 bases line up with TRBD1. The clonotype was recovered from a woman aged 60-70 years with acute or convalescent COVID-19. The CDR3 region has the DNA TGCGCCAGCAGGGTTCGGGACAGTCGCACGAACACCGGGGAGCTGTTTTTT. Translating gives CASRVRDSRTNTGELFF.